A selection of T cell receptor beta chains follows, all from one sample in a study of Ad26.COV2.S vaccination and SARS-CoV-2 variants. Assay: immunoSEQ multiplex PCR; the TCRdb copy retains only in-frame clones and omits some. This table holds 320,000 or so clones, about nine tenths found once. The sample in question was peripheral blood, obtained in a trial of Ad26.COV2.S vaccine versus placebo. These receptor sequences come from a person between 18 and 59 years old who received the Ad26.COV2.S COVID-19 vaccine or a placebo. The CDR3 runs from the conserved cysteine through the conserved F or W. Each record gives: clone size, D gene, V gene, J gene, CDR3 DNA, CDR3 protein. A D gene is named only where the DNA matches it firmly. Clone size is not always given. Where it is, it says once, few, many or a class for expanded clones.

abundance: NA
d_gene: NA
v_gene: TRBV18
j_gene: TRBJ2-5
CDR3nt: TGTGCCAGCTCACCACATAATACGGTAGGAGAGACCCAGTACTTC
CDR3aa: CASSPHNTVGETQYF

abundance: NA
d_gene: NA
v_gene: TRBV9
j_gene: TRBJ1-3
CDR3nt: TGTGCCAGCAGCGTAGGAGGACTTGGCTCTGGAAACACCATATATTTT
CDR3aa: CASSVGGLGSGNTIYF

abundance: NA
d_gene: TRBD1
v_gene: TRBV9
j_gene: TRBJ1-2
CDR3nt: TGTGCCAGCAGCCCCCCCAACGAGGGGGCGGTCGGTGGCTACACCTTC
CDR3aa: CASSPPNEGAVGGYTF

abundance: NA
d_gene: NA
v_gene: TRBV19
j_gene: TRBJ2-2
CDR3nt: TGTGCCAGTAGTATAGGAGCGGGCAGGGAGACCGGGGAGCTGTTTTTT
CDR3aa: CASSIGAGRETGELFF

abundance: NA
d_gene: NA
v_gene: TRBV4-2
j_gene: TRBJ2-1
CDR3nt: TGTGCCAGCAGCCAAGATAGGAACTCCTACAATGAGCAGTTCTTC
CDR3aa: CASSQDRNSYNEQFF

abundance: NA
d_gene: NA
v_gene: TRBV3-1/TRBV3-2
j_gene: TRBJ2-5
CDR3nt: TGTGCCAGCAGCCAGGGAAGGGAGACCCAGTACTTC
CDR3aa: CASSQGRETQYF

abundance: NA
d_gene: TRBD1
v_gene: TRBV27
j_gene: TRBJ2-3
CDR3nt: TGTGCCAGCAGTCTAGGACAGGGGGCTACAGATACGCAGTATTTT
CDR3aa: CASSLGQGATDTQYF

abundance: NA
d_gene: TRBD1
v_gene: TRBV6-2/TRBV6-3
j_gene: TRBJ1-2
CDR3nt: TGTGCCAGCAGTTACCGCGGACAGGGGTATGGCTACACCTTC
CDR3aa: CASSYRGQGYGYTF

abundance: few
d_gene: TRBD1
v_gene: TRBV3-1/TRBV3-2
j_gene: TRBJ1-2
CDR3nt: TGTGCCAGCAGCCAAGGGGGGACAGCCCTCAACTATGGCTACACCTTC
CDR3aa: CASSQGGTALNYGYTF

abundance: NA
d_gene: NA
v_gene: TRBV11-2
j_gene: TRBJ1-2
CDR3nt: TGTGCCAGCAGCCCCTCACGCAGGAAATTCTATGGCTACACCTTC
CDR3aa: CASSPSRRKFYGYTF

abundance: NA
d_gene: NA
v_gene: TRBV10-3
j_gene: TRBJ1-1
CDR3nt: TGTGCCATCGGCCGCACAGAGAACACTGAAGCTTTCTTT
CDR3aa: CAIGRTENTEAFF

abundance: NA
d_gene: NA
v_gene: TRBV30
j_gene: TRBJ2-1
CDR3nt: TGTGCCTGGAGTAAACTGGGCGGGGATGAGCAGTTCTTC
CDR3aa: CAWSKLGGDEQFF

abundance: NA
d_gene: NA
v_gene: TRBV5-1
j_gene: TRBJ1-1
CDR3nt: TGCGCCAGCAGCTTGCTAAACACTGAAGCTTTCTTT
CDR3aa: CASSLLNTEAFF

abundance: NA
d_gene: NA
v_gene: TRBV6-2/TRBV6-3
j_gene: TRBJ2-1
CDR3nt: TGTGCCAGCAGCCTGTTAAAGTTAGCGGTTATTTACAATGAGCAGTTCTTC
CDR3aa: CASSLLKLAVIYNEQFF

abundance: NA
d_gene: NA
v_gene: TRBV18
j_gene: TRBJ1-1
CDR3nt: TGTGCCAGCTCACCTGAACAGATAGCGAACACTGAAGCTTTCTTT
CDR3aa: CASSPEQIANTEAFF

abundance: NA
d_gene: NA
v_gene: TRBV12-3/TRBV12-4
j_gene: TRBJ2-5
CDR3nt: TGTGCCAGCAGTTTCTCGGGGGTGGAGACCCAGTACTTC
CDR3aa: CASSFSGVETQYF

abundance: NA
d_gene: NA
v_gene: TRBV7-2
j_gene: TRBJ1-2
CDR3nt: TGTGCCAGCAGCTATGGTAGCTATGGCTACACCTTC
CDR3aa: CASSYGSYGYTF

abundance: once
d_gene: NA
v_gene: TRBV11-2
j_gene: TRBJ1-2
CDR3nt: TGTGCCAGCAGCTTAAGAGGCTTTAACTATGGCTACACCTTC
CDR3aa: CASSLRGFNYGYTF

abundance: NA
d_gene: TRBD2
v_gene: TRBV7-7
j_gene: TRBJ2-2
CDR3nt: TGTGCCAGCACCACTAGCGGGAAATACACCGGGGAGCTGTTTTTT
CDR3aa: CASTTSGKYTGELFF

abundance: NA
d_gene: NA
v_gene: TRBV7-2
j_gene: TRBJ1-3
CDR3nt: TGTGCCAGCAGCTTAGTGGGCCCCAACTCTGGAAACACCATATATTTT
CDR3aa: CASSLVGPNSGNTIYF

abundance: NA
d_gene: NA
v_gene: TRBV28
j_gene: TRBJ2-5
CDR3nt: TGTGCCAGCAGTGCTTTCCACCAGCGGGTCGGCCAAGAGACCCAGTACTTC
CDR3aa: CASSAFHQRVGQETQYF

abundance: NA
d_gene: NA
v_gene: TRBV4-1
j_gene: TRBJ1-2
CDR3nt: TGCGCCAGCAGCCAAGGAGCTCAGAACTATGGCTACACCTTC
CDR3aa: CASSQGAQNYGYTF

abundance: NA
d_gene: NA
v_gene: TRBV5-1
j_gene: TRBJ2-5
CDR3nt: TGCGCCAGCAGCCAAGCCAGGGGAGGGAAGACCCAGTACTTC
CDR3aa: CASSQARGGKTQYF

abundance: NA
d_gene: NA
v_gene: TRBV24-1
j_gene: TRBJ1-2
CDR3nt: TGTGCCACCAGTGATACCTCAAGGGGAGCTGGCTACACCTTC
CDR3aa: CATSDTSRGAGYTF

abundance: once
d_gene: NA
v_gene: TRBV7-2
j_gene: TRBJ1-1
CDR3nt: TGTGCCAGCAGCTTAGCGGCTAGCTATAACACTGAAGCTTTCTTT
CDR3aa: CASSLAASYNTEAFF

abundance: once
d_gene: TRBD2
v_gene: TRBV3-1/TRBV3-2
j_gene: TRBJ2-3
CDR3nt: TGTGCCAGCAGCCAATTAGCGGGGGGCACAGATACGCAGTATTTT
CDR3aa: CASSQLAGGTDTQYF

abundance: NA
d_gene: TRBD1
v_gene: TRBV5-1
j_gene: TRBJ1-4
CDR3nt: TGCGCCAGCAATAGGGGGCAGGGGAGTGAAAAACTGTTTTTT
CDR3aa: CASNRGQGSEKLFF

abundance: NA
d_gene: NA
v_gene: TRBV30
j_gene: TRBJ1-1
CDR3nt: TGTGCCGGCTCAGCCCGGGGGTGGGAAACTGAAGCTTTCTTT
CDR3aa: CAGSARGWETEAFF

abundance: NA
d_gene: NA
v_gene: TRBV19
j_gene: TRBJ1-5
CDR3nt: TGTGCCAGTAGTACCCCAGGGGCGGGCAATCAGCCCCAGCATTTT
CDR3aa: CASSTPGAGNQPQHF

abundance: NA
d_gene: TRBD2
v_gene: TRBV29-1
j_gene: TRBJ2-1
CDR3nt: TGCAGCGTTGGAGGACTAGTTTATAACAATGAGCAGTTCTTC
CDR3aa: CSVGGLVYNNEQFF

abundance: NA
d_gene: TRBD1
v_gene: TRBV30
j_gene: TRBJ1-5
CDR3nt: TGTGCCTGGAGTACGACAGGGGGCAATCAGCCCCAGCATTTT
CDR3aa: CAWSTTGGNQPQHF

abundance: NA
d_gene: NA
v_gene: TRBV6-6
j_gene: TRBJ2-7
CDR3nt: TGTGCCAGCAGTGCCCCAGGATCATACGAGCAGTACTTC
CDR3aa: CASSAPGSYEQYF

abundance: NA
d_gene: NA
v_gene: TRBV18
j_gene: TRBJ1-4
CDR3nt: TGTGCCAGCTCGCCCGCCGGCGGGGCCCATGCAACTAATGAAAAACTGTTTTTT
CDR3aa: CASSPAGGAHATNEKLFF

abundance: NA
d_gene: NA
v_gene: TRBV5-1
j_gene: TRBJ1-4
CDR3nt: TGCGCCAGCAAGTGGGGGGGTCCGACCGCTGAAAAACTGTTTTTT
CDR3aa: CASKWGGPTAEKLFF

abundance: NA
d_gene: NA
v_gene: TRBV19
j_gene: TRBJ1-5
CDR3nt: TGTGCCAGTCACCGGGGCCCCAATCAGCCCCAGCATTTT
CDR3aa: CASHRGPNQPQHF

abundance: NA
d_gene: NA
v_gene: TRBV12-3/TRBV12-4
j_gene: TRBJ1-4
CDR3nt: TGTGCCAGCAGCCGTCAGGAAAAACTGTTTTTT
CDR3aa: CASSRQEKLFF

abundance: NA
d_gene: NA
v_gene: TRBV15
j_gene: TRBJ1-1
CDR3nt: TGTGCCACCAGCAGAGTCGGGAACACTGAAGCTTTCTTT
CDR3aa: CATSRVGNTEAFF

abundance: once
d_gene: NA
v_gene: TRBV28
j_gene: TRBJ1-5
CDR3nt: TGTGCCAGCAGTTTGGGAGGGGCCCCACCCAATCAGCCCCAGCATTTT
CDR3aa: CASSLGGAPPNQPQHF

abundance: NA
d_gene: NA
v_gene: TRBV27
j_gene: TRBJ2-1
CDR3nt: TGTGCCAGCAGTTTGGGACACTCCGAGCAGTTCTTC
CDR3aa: CASSLGHSEQFF

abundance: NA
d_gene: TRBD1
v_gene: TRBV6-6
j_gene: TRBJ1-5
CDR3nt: TGTGCCAGCAGCAAGATACAGGGGGTTCACAATCAGCCCCAGCATTTT
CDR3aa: CASSKIQGVHNQPQHF

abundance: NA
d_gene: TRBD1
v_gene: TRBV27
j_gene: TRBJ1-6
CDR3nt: TGTGCCAGCTATCCCGAGAGGGGGACAGGGATTCCGAGCTCCTATAATTCACCCCTCCACTTT
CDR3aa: CASYPERGTGIPSSYNSPLHF

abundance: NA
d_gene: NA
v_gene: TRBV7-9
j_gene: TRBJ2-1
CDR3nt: TGTGCCAGCAGCTTAGGGCAGGGGTTTTACAATGAGCAGTTCTTC
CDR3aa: CASSLGQGFYNEQFF

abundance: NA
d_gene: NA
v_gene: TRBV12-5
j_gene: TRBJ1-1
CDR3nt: TGTGCTAGTGGTTTGGTACTTGGTTTGATACTCGACACTGAAGCTTTCTTT
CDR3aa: CASGLVLGLILDTEAFF

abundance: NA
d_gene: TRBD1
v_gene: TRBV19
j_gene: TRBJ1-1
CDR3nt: TGTGCCAGTAATAGACAGGGGCTCTCTGAAGCTTTCTTT
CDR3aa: CASNRQGLSEAFF